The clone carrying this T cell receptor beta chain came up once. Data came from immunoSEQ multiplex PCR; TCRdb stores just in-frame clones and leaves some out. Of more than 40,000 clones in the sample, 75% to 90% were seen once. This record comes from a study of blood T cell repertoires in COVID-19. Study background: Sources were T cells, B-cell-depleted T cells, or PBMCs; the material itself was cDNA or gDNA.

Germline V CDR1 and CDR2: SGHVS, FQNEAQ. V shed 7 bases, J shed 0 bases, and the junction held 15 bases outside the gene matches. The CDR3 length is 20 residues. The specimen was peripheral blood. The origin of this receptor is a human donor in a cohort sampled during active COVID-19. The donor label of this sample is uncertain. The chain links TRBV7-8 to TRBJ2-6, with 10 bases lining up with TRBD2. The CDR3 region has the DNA TGTGCCAGCACCCAATCCTCTAGCGGGGGCCCTTACTCTGGGGCCAACGTCCTGACTTTC. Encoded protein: CASTQSSSGGPYSGANVLTF.